Listed below are T cell receptor beta chains from one sample, sequenced in a study of identical twins. From the 5' RACE reads, TCRdb called clonotypes with MiXCR, one entry per CDR3 protein. This sample yields approximately 890,000 distinct CDR3 sequences, of which approximately 13% are seen a single time; around 1.6% belongs to the top ten. These same data were also listed under a study on yellow fever vaccine responses in identical twins.

The sequenced sample was PBMCs. These TCRs come from a woman aged 18 to 35 in good health. CDR3s include the opening cysteine and the closing phenylalanine or tryptophan. D genes are given only for firm matches. Rows give clone size only sometimes, using once, few, many, or a class for an expanded clone.

TRBJ2-1 | few | NA | TRBV12-3/TRBV12-4 | CASSSESGLAQEEQFF | TGTGCCAGCAGTTCCGAAAGCGGGCTCGCCCAAGAGGAGCAGTTCTTC
TRBJ2-2 | NA | NA | TRBV7-9 | CASSLVSAANTGELFF | TGTGCCAGCAGCTTAGTCTCGGCCGCGAACACCGGGGAGCTGTTTTTT
TRBJ2-1 | many | TRBD2 | TRBV3-1 | CASRGLANNNEQFF | TGTGCCAGCAGGGGACTAGCGAACAACAATGAGCAGTTCTTC
TRBJ1-1 | few | NA | TRBV5-1 | CASSFTGTDLQAFF | TGCGCCAGCAGCTTCACCGGGACCGACCTTCAAGCTTTCTTT
TRBJ2-1 | NA | NA | TRBV7-2 | CASSLPGRYNEQFF | TGTGCCAGCAGCCTCCCGGGACGGTACAATGAGCAGTTCTTC
TRBJ1-5 | NA | TRBD1 | TRBV2 | CASSKTGDYQPQHF | TGTGCCAGCAGCAAGACAGGGGACTATCAGCCCCAGCATTTT
TRBJ2-1 | NA | TRBD2 | TRBV24-1 | CATSDPGLAGLDEQFF | TGTGCCACCAGTGACCCCGGACTAGCGGGACTCGATGAGCAGTTCTTC
TRBJ2-2 | few | NA | TRBV5-1 | CASSLALLNTGELFF | TGCGCCAGCAGCTTGGCACTTCTTAACACCGGGGAGCTGTTTTTT
TRBJ2-1 | few | TRBD2 | TRBV7-2 | CASSLIGGLAEDNEQFF | TGTGCCAGCAGCTTAATCGGCGGACTAGCGGAAGACAATGAGCAGTTCTTC
TRBJ2-2 | few | NA | TRBV7-2 | CASSSDLPGELFF | TGTGCCAGCAGCTCGGACCTTCCCGGGGAGCTGTTTTTT